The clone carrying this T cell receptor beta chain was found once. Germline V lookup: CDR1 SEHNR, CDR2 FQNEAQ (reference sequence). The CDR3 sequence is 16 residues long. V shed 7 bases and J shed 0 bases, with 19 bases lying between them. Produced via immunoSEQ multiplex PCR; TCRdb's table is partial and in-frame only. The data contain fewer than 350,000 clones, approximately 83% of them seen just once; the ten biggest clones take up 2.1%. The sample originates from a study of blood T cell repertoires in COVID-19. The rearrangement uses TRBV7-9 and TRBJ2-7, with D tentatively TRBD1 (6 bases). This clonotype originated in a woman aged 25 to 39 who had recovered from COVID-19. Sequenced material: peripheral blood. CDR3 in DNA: TGTGCCAGCACACTGACGCAGGGGCGTAGCTCCTACGAGCAGTACTTC. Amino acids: CASTLTQGRSSYEQYF.